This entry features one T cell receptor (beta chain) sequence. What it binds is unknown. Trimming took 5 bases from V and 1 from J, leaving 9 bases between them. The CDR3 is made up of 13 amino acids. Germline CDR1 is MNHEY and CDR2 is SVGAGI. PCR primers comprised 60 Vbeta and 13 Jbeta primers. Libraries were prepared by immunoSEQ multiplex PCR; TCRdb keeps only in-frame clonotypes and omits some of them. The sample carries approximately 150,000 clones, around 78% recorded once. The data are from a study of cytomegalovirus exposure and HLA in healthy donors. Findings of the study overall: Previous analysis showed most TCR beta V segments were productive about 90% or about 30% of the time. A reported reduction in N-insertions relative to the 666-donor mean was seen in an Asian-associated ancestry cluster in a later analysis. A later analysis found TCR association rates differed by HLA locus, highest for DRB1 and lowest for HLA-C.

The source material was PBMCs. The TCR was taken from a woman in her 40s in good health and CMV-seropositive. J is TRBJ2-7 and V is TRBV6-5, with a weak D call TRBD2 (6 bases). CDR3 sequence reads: CASSRGGSYEQYF. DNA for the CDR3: TGTGCCAGCAGTAGGGGAGGATCCTACGAGCAGTACTTC.